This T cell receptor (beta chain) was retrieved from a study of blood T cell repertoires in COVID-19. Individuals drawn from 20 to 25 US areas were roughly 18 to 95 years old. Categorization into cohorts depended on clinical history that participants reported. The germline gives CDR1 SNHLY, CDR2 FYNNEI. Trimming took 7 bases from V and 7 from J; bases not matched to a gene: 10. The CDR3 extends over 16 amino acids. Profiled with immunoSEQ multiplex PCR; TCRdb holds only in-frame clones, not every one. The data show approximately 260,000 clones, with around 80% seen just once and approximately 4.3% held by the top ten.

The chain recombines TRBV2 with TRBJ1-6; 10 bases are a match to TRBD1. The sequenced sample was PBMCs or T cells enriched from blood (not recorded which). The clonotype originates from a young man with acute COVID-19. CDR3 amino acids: CASILGQGVQNSPLHF. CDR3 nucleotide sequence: TGTGCCAGCATCTTAGGACAGGGGGTACAGAATTCACCCCTCCACTTT.